The present entry profiles one TCR beta chain with its context. Its cognate antigen is unknown. Between the trimmed V and J ends, which lost 8 bases and 3 bases, there was a span of 10 bases. The CDR3 runs 12 residues. From germline, CDR1 is MGHDK and CDR2 SYGVNS. Pregnant or lactating patients were excluded, as were those with uncontrolled infection or other autoimmune disease. Together with thyroid ultrasound, orbital computed tomography, serum thyroxine and TRAb, clinical symptoms were used for diagnoses. The data stem from a study of T cells in Graves' hyperthyroidism and ophthalmopathy. Overall study findings and caveats: Most thyroid clonotypes expanded above 0.001 appeared in blood too. A model built on 13 V-J features separated ophthalmopathy from stable hyperthyroidism.

From RNA transcripts, TCR beta CDR3 regions were amplified. TCR CDR3 underwent first-round RT-PCR with the HTBI primer set. TCRdb reanalysed the multiplex PCR reads using MiXCR and keeps one entry per CDR3 protein. The sample records roughly 500,000 distinct CDR3 sequences, 46% being singletons. The sequence was obtained from an adult woman with Graves' disease, either hyperthyroidism or ophthalmopathy (not recorded which). Sequencing used peripheral blood or thyroid tissue (not recorded which). The chain employs TRBV25-1 and TRBJ1-1; a possible D gene is TRBD1 (5 bases). In nucleotides, the CDR3 is TGTGCCAGCCACGGGGGGTACACTGAAGCTTTCTTT. It yields the protein CASHGGYTEAFF.